This TCR beta chain comes out of a study of T cells after yellow fever vaccination. Study as a whole: Low-cell-number fractions underwent preparation using SMART-Seq v4 Ultra Low Input. Overall study results and limits: The secondary response was weaker but peaked faster, day 5 versus 15.

TCR cDNA, made by 5'RACE template switching, carried an added universal primer site and UMIs. TCRdb re-called the 5' RACE reads with MiXCR, one entry per CDR3 protein. The data contain approximately 250,000 distinct CDR3 sequences, around 6.7% of them seen just once; the ten biggest clones take up 0.85% to 1.2%. CDR3 length: 14 amino acids. Germline lookup yields CDR1 SGHRS and CDR2 YFSETQ. Deletions cut 8 bases from V and 4 bases from J, with 17 bases between. A remark on this clonotype: Its antigen is unidentified.

V gene TRBV5-1 combines with J gene TRBJ2-3, with D perhaps TRBD1 or TRBD2 (5 bases each). This TCR was recovered from a man aged 30 to 39 who received the YFV17D yellow fever vaccine. The sample consisted of CD4+ T cells sorted from PBMCs, taken on the day of the yellow fever booster vaccination. CDR3 residues: CASGGGWGPDTQYF. The DNA for the CDR3 is TGCGCCAGTGGTGGGGGTTGGGGCCCAGATACGCAGTATTTT.